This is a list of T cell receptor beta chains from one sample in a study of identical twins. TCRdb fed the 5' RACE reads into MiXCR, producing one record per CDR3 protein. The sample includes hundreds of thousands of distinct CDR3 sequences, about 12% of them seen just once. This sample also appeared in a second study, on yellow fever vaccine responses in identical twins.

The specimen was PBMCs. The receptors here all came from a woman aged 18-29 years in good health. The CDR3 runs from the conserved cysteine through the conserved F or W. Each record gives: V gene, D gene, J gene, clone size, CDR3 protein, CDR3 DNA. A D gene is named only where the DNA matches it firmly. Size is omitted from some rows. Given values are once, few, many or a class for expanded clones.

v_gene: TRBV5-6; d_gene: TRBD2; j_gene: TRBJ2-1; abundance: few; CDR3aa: CASSAGTSPNNEQFF; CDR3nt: TGTGCCAGCAGCGCGGGGACTAGCCCTAACAATGAGCAGTTCTTC
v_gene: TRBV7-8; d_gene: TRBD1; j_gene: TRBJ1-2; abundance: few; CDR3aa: CASSRPQGDPSYGYTF; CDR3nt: TGTGCCAGCAGCAGACCCCAGGGGGATCCGTCTTATGGCTACACCTTC
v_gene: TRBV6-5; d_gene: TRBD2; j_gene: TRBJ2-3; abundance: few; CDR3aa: CASSSSGGDYASTDTQYF; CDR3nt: TGTGCCAGCAGTTCTAGCGGGGGTGATTACGCTAGCACAGATACGCAGTATTTT
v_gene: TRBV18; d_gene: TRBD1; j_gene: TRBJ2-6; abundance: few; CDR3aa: CASSPDRNKFGANVLTF; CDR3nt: TGTGCCAGCTCACCGGACAGGAATAAGTTTGGGGCCAACGTCCTGACTTTC
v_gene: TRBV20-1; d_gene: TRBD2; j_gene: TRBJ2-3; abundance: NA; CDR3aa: CSAFSGTSGDTQYF; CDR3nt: TGCAGTGCTTTTTCCGGGACTAGCGGAGATACGCAGTATTTT
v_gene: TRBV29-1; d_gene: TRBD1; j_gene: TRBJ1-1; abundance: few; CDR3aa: CSADRGHEAFF; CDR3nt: TGCAGCGCCGACAGGGGACATGAAGCTTTCTTT
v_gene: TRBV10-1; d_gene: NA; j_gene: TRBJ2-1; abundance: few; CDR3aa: CASSERKDGQFF; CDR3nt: TGCGCCAGCAGTGAGCGTAAGGATGGGCAGTTCTTC
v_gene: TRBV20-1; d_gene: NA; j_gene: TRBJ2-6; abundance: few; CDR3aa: CSARESFSGANVLTF; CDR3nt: TGCAGTGCTAGAGAATCTTTTTCTGGGGCCAACGTCCTGACTTTC
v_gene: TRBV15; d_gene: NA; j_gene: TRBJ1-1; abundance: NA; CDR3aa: CATSRDGHAEAFF; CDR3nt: TGTGCCACCAGCAGAGATGGGCACGCTGAAGCTTTCTTT
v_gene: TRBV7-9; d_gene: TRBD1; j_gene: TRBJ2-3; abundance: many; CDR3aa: CASSVGQGSTDTQYF; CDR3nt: TGTGCCAGCAGCGTAGGACAGGGGAGCACAGATACGCAGTATTTT
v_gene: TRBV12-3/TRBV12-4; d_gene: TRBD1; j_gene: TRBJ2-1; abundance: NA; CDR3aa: CASRDAGTASYNEQFF; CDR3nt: TGTGCCAGCAGAGACGCCGGGACAGCAAGCTACAATGAGCAGTTCTTC
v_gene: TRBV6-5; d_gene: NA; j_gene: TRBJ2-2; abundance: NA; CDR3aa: CASSWRRGAGELFF; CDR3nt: TGTGCCAGCAGTTGGAGGCGCGGGGCCGGGGAGCTGTTTTTT
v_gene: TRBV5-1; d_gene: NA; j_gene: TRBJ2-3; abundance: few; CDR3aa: CASRPPGLRVDTQYF; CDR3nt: TGCGCCAGCAGACCACCGGGACTCAGGGTAGATACGCAGTATTTT
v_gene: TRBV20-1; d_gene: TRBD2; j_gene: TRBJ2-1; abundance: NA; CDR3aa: CSAGDSGSVNEQFF; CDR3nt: TGCAGTGCAGGGGATAGCGGGAGTGTTAATGAGCAGTTCTTC
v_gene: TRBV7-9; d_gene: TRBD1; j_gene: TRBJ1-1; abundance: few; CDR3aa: CASSLSQGAGTEAFF; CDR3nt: TGTGCCAGCAGCTTAAGCCAGGGGGCGGGCACTGAAGCTTTCTTT
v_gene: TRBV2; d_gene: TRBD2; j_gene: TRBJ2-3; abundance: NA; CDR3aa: CASSEAARGNTDTQYF; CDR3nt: TGTGCCAGCAGTGAAGCGGCGCGGGGGAACACAGATACGCAGTATTTT
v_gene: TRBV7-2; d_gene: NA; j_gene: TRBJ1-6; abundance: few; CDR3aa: CASSQGQGRSNNSPLHF; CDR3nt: TGTGCCAGCAGCCAAGGACAAGGGAGATCCAACAATTCACCCCTCCACTTT
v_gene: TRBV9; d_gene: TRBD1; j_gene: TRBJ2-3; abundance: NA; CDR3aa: CASSVEGTGGSDTQYF; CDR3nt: TGTGCCAGCAGCGTAGAAGGGACAGGGGGGTCTGATACGCAGTATTTT
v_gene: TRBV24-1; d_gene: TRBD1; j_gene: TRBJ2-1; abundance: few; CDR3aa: CATSPDRAPYNEQFF; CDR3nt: TGTGCCACCAGCCCGGACAGGGCACCCTACAATGAGCAGTTCTTC
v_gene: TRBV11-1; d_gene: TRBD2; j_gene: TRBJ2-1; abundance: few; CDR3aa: CASSLRWLAGGSYNEQFF; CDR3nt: TGTGCCAGCAGCTTACGGTGGCTAGCGGGAGGATCCTACAATGAGCAGTTCTTC
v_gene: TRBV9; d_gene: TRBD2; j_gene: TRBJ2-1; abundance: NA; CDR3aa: CASSVGIAGGESYNEQFF; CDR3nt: TGTGCCAGCAGCGTAGGGATCGCGGGAGGGGAATCCTACAATGAGCAGTTCTTC
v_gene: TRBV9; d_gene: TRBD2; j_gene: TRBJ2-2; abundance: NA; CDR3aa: CASSVLLAGGDTGELFF; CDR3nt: TGTGCCAGCAGCGTATTACTAGCGGGGGGCGACACCGGGGAGCTGTTTTTT